One and the same sample provided the 32 T cell receptor beta chains below, sequenced in a study of OX40 agonist ivuxolimab in advanced cancers. TCRdb keeps only in-frame clones here, not all; method: immunoSEQ multiplex PCR. The sample lists over 55,000 clones, over 80% occurring once. The starting material was CD4+ or CD8+ T cells sorted from blood, obtained in a trial of the OX40 agonist ivuxolimab. The receptors shown here come from an adult with an advanced solid tumor such as melanoma, head and neck, liver or kidney cancer.

This clone was counted once. The chain couples TRBV18 to TRBJ1-1; D is ambiguous. The V gene's germline CDR1 is KGHSH and CDR2 LQKENI. The CDR3 has 13 amino acids. V dropped 3 bases and J dropped 6 bases, with 11 bases sitting between them. CDR3 sequence reads: CASSPGGGAEAFF. In nucleotides, the CDR3 is TGTGCCAGCTCACCCGGAGGTGGGGCTGAAGCTTTCTTT.

The chain combines TRBV4-2 with TRBJ2-1; D is unresolved. V shed 0 bases and J shed 3 bases, with 12 bases lying between them. The germline V gene encodes CDR1 LGHNA and CDR2 YNFKEQ. This CDR3 is 16 amino acids long. In nucleotides, the CDR3 is TGTGCCAGCAGCCAAGATAATAGTCAAGACTACAATGAGCAGTTCTTC. It translates to CASSQDNSQDYNEQFF.

The chain joins TRBV5-1 to TRBJ1-6, with 12 bases identical to TRBD1. This CDR3 has 20 residues. The germline CDR1 and CDR2 sequences are SGHRS and YFSETQ. The J segment lost 4 bases and the V segment lost 3 bases, leaving 14 bases of the junction unmatched. CDR3 nucleotides: TGCGCCAGCAGCTCGAACCCGGGACAGGGGGCACGGTCGTATAATTCACCCCTCCACTTT. Protein: CASSSNPGQGARSYNSPLHF.

The table lists this clone with a few counts. J is TRBJ2-1 and V is TRBV29-1, with TRBD1 identical over 9 bases. Germline V gene data show CDR1 as SQVTM and CDR2 as ANQGSEA. With V trimmed by 7 bases and J by 10 bases, 11 bases remained unmatched. The CDR3 contains 13 residues. CDR3 sequence reads: CSAGQGAGEEQFF. As DNA, the CDR3 is TGCAGCGCGGGACAGGGCGCAGGTGAGGAGCAGTTCTTC.

The chain is built from TRBV4-3 and TRBJ1-6, with D hard to call. V was pared by 3 bases and J by 6 bases, with 18 bases between. This CDR3 is 17 amino acids long. Germline V gene sequence: CDR1 LGHNA, CDR2 YSLEER. CDR3 nucleotides: TGCGCCAGCAGCCAGCAGTTAAGGACCAGTTCTAATTCACCCCTCCACTTT. This sequence encodes CASSQQLRTSSNSPLHF.

The genes are TRBV5-4 and TRBJ2-1; TRBD1 matches at 11 bases. The CDR3 consists of 15 residues. V lost 4 bases and J lost 8; bases outside the gene matches: 8. Germline V gives CDR1 SGHNT, CDR2 YYREEE (reference sequence). The CDR3: CASSIGQGAWDEQFF. As DNA, the CDR3 is TGTGCCAGCAGCATAGGACAGGGGGCTTGGGATGAGCAGTTCTTC.

By share of the sample, this clone is medium-sized (0.01 to 0.1%). CDR3 sequence (DNA): TGTGCCAGCACCAACAACCGGGACAGGGGTAAACTGTTTTTT. It encodes CASTNNRDRGKLFF. The chain carries TRBV6-5 and TRBJ1-4; 10 bases are shared with TRBD1. Per germline, CDR1 MNHEY and CDR2 SVGAGI. Trimming cost V 7 bases and J 11 bases; bases outside gene matches: 10. This CDR3 is 14 amino acids long.

V and J are TRBV28 and TRBJ2-5, with a possible D match to TRBD1 (6 bases). This CDR3 spans 15 amino acids. Germline V gene data show CDR1 as MDHEN and CDR2 as SYDVKM. V lost 6 bases and J 7 bases, leaving 21 bases between the germline ends. CDR3 residues: CASSFRGRMDGTQYF. Here the CDR3 DNA reads TGTGCCAGCAGCTTCAGGGGAAGGATGGATGGGACCCAGTACTTC. The full variable domain, with the rest looked up from reference TRBV28 and TRBJ2-5, is DVKVTQSSRYLVKRTGEKVFLECVQDMDHENMFWYRQDPGLGLRLIYFSYDVKMKEKGDIPEGYSVSREKKERFSLILESASTNQTSMYLCASSFRGRMDGTQYFGPGTRLLVL.

The chain couples TRBV14 to TRBJ2-3; 9 nucleotides align to TRBD2. V trimming: 1 base; J trimming: 4 bases; junction bases outside the gene matches: 3. The CDR3 is 15 residues long. Germline V gene sequence: CDR1 SGHDN, CDR2 FVKESK. This CDR3 reads CASSQGAGGPDTQYF. CDR3 nucleotides: TGTGCCAGCAGCCAAGGGGCGGGAGGGCCAGATACGCAGTATTTT.

V and J are TRBV5-1 and TRBJ2-3; 7 bases match TRBD2. Trimming removed 1 base from V and 1 base from J; junction bases left unmatched: 6. The CDR3 loop spans 16 amino acids. Germline V gene data show CDR1 as SGHRS and CDR2 as YFSETQ. The CDR3 DNA reads as TGCGCCAGCAGCTTGCGGCGGGAGTGGGGCACAGATACGCAGTATTTT. Amino acids: CASSLRREWGTDTQYF.

This chain uses TRBV28 with TRBJ2-7; TRBD1 aligns across 7 bases. With V trimmed by 5 bases and J by 3 bases, 13 bases remained unmatched. In germline, CDR1 is MDHEN, CDR2 SYDVKM. The CDR3 contains 16 residues. CDR3 residues: CASSPETGNLIYEQYF. The CDR3 coding sequence is TGTGCCAGCAGTCCAGAGACAGGGAATCTTATCTACGAGCAGTACTTC.

V is TRBV20-1 and J is TRBJ2-5, with D perhaps matching TRBD1 (6 bases). With 7 bases removed from V and 5 bases from J, the gap between germline ends came to 11 bases. Germline V gene sequence: CDR1 DFQATT, CDR2 SNEGSKA (reference sequence). This CDR3 is built from 11 residues. The CDR3 DNA follows: TGCAGTGGTCAGCAGGGGGAGACCCAGTACTTC. Its protein product is CSGQQGETQYF.

The chain carries TRBV19 and TRBJ1-1, with D tentatively TRBD1 (6 bases). V lost 4 bases and J lost 4, with 13 bases in between. Germline CDR1 and CDR2: LNHDA and SQIVND (reference sequence). The CDR3 loop spans 14 amino acids. The CDR3 spells CASSRYREGTEAFF. CDR3 DNA: TGTGCCAGTAGTAGATACAGGGAGGGCACTGAAGCTTTCTTT. Drawing the rest from reference TRBV19 and TRBJ1-1, the complete variable domain is DGGITQSPKYLFRKEGQNVTLSCEQNLNHDAMYWYRQDPGQGLRLIYYSQIVNDFQKGDIAEGYSVSREKKESFPLTVTSAQKNPTAFYLCASSRYREGTEAFFGQGTRLTVV.

The chain links TRBV11-1 to TRBJ2-7, with 9 bases identical to TRBD2. Germline V gene data show CDR1 as SGHAT and CDR2 as FQDESV (reference sequence). The V segment lost 5 bases and the J segment 3 bases; nucleotides outside the gene matches: 8. This CDR3 has 15 residues. CDR3 nucleotides: TGTGCCAGCAGCGCTCCCAGCGGGGGGTTCTACGAGCAGTACTTC. This translates into CASSAPSGGFYEQYF.

The chain links TRBV5-1 to TRBJ2-2; no definite D call. This CDR3 is built from 17 residues. CDR1 and CDR2 (germline): SGHRS, YFSETQ. The germline V and J ends were trimmed by 0 bases and 0 bases, with 12 bases remaining between them. The CDR3 DNA follows: TGCGCCAGCAGCTTGGCCTTAAACCGGCCGAACACCGGGGAGCTGTTTTTT. Its translation: CASSLALNRPNTGELFF.

In its sample, this clone was seen a few times. The V call is TRBV19, the J call TRBJ1-5, with 8 bases matching TRBD1. CDR1 and CDR2 (germline): LNHDA, SQIVND (reference sequence). The V segment lost 4 bases and the J segment 2 bases; nucleotides outside the gene matches: 13. There are 18 residues in the CDR3. Written as DNA, the CDR3 is TGTGCCAGTAGTACAGGGGGCGAGCTTTCGACTGGCAATCAGCCCCAGCATTTT. This sequence encodes CASSTGGELSTGNQPQHF.

This clone has only a few counts. The DNA of the CDR3 is TGTGCCAGCAGACAGGAGAGATATGGCTACACCTTC. Residues: CASRQERYGYTF. This chain links TRBV2 with TRBJ1-2, with D possibly matching TRBD1 (5 bases). The CDR3 loop spans 12 amino acids. In germline, CDR1 is SNHLY, CDR2 FYNNEI. Deletions cut 6 bases from V and 5 bases from J, with 10 bases between.

The V and J genes are TRBV13 and TRBJ1-1; possible D gene TRBD1, 5 bases. Germline assignment: CDR1 PRHDT and CDR2 FYEKMQ (reference sequence). The CDR3 has 15 amino acids. V gave up 3 bases and J gave up 5 bases, with 16 bases separating them. For the CDR3, the DNA is TGTGCCAGCAGCTTCCGAGAGGCAGGGCAGACTGAAGCTTTCTTT. It is translated as CASSFREAGQTEAFF. The full variable domain, with the rest looked up from reference TRBV13 and TRBJ1-1, is AAGVIQSPRHLIKEKRETATLKCYPIPRHDTVYWYQQGPGQDPQFLISFYEKMQSDKGSIPDRFSAQQFSDYHSELNMSSLELGDSALYFCASSFREAGQTEAFFGQGTRLTVV.

This chain uses TRBV29-1 with TRBJ2-3; tentatively, D is TRBD1 or TRBD2 (6 bases each). V was trimmed by 3 bases and J by 4 bases, leaving 11 bases between them. The germline V gene has CDR1 SQVTM and CDR2 ANQGSEA. The CDR3 length is 13 residues. The DNA for the CDR3 is TGCAGCGTTGATCCGGGGGCCGCAGATACGCAGTATTTT. It encodes CSVDPGAADTQYF.

This chain uses TRBV30 with TRBJ2-7; TRBD1 matches at 7 bases. The CDR3 spans 15 residues. After removal of 0 bases from V and 2 bases from J, the junction contained 7 bases not matched to a gene. Looked up from germline, CDR1 is GTSNPN and CDR2 is SVGIG (reference sequence). The CDR3 sequence is CAWSVMATGPYEQYF. The CDR3 nucleotides are TGTGCCTGGAGTGTAATGGCGACAGGGCCCTACGAGCAGTACTTC.

The chain has TRBV30 and TRBJ2-7; possibly TRBD2 for D (5 bases). In germline, CDR1 is GTSNPN, CDR2 SVGIG (reference sequence). There are 13 residues in the CDR3. Trimming removed 3 bases at V and 0 bases at J, with 9 bases between. Here the CDR3 reads CAWSWTPSYEQYF. In DNA form, the CDR3 reads TGTGCCTGGAGCTGGACTCCCTCCTACGAGCAGTACTTC.

The chain links TRBV11-1 to TRBJ2-5, with no clear D. Germline loops: CDR1 SGHAT, CDR2 FQDESV (reference sequence). Deletions cut 5 bases from V and 1 base from J, with 8 bases between. The CDR3 has 13 amino acids. CDR3 bases: TGTGCCAGCAGCCTGGGTCTCCAAGAGACCCAGTACTTC. This codes for CASSLGLQETQYF.

CDR3: CASSLSLGAGKETQYF. CDR3 nucleotides: TGTGCCAGCAGCTTATCTTTGGGGGCGGGGAAAGAGACCCAGTACTTC. This chain joins TRBV7-9 and TRBJ2-5; D possibly matches TRBD1 or TRBD2 (6 bases each). The CDR3 has 16 residues. The germline CDR1 and CDR2 sequences are SEHNR and FQNEAQ (reference sequence). V was cut by 2 bases and J by 3 bases, with 16 bases left in between.

The V and J genes are TRBV7-9 and TRBJ2-5, with 7 bases fitting TRBD1. This CDR3 is 16 amino acids long. Germline CDR1 SEHNR, CDR2 FQNEAQ (reference sequence). V trimming: 6 bases; J trimming: 4 bases; junction bases outside the gene matches: 14. The CDR3 DNA reads TGTGCCAGCAGACCTTCCGGGACAGTCCCTGGAGAGACCCAGTACTTC. Protein sequence: CASRPSGTVPGETQYF. The entire variable domain, with the rest obtained from reference TRBV7-9 and TRBJ2-5, is as follows: DTGVSQNPRHKITKRGQNVTFRCDPISEHNRLYWYRQTLGQGPEFLTYFQNEAQLEKSRLLSDRFSAERPKGSFSTLEIQRTEQGDSAMYLCASRPSGTVPGETQYFGPGTRLLVL.

This clone was seen a single time. V is TRBV7-2 and J is TRBJ1-2, with 8 positions matching TRBD1. The germline V gene has CDR1 SGHTA and CDR2 FQGNSA. There are 15 residues in the CDR3. Trimming removed 4 bases from V and 5 bases from J; junction bases left unmatched: 9. CDR3 nucleotides: TGTGCCAGCAGCTCAGGGACAGGACCTTTTTATGGCTACACCTTC. Its protein product is CASSSGTGPFYGYTF.

The chain uses TRBV6-5 and TRBJ1-1; the match to TRBD1 covers 7 bases. J lost 6 bases, V lost 6 bases, and 13 bases had no gene match. The CDR3 has 15 residues. CDR1 is MNHEY, CDR2 SVGAGI, per germline. The CDR3 region is CASSSLEGALSEAFF. In DNA, the CDR3 is TGTGCCAGCAGCTCTTTAGAGGGGGCGCTTTCTGAAGCTTTCTTT.

This sequence joins TRBV18 and TRBJ2-7; D assignment may be TRBD1 or TRBD2 (5 bases each). CDR1 KGHSH and CDR2 LQKENI come from the germline V gene. This CDR3 is 13 amino acids long. Trimming took 0 bases from V and 3 from J, leaving 6 bases between them. As DNA, the CDR3 is TGTGCCAGCTCACCACCGGGGGACTACGAGCAGTACTTC. Translation: CASSPPGDYEQYF.

The chain couples TRBV19 to TRBJ1-5; D gene unclear. V lost 3 bases, J lost 0 bases, and 18 bases lay in between. The germline gives CDR1 LNHDA, CDR2 SQIVND (reference sequence). The CDR3 is 18 amino acids. This chain's CDR3 is CASSIGRMRGYSNQPQHF. The CDR3 DNA follows: TGTGCCAGTAGTATCGGACGGATGCGGGGATATAGCAATCAGCCCCAGCATTTT.

The V call is TRBV14, the J call TRBJ2-3, with a possible D match to TRBD1 (5 bases). Deletions cut 4 bases from V and 0 bases from J, with 20 bases between. The CDR3 is 18 residues long. The germline CDR1 and CDR2 sequences are SGHDN and FVKESK. CDR3 sequence reads: CASSLTVRQRTSTDTQYF. CDR3 coding DNA: TGTGCCAGCAGCCTTACCGTCCGACAGCGCACTAGCACAGATACGCAGTATTTT.

The chain combines TRBV28 with TRBJ2-5; 13 nucleotides match TRBD2. The CDR3 has 17 residues. V lost 8 bases and J lost 2; bases outside the gene matches: 11. Germline V gives CDR1 MDHEN, CDR2 SYDVKM. The CDR3 protein is CASSELGTSGMQETQYF. The CDR3 nucleotides are TGTGCCAGCTCTGAGCTCGGGACTAGCGGGATGCAAGAGACCCAGTACTTC.

This sequence joins TRBV6-6 and TRBJ2-3; 14 positions agree with TRBD2. The junction had 2 bases not matched to a gene; V was cut back by 3 bases and J by 3 bases. Germline-derived CDR1 and CDR2 are MNHNY and SVGAGI (reference sequence). The CDR3 contains 16 residues. CDR3 in amino acids: CASSYGTSGGTDTQYF. The DNA of the CDR3 is TGTGCCAGCAGTTATGGGACTAGCGGGGGTACAGATACGCAGTATTTT.

The chain carries TRBV29-1 and TRBJ1-1; 7 bases match TRBD1. This CDR3 region has 14 residues. Germline-derived CDR1 and CDR2 are SQVTM and ANQGSEA. With V trimmed by 6 bases and J by 1 base, 8 bases remained unmatched. CDR3 in DNA: TGCAGCGTGGGATGGACAGGACAGAACACTGAAGCTTTCTTT. This encodes CSVGWTGQNTEAFF. Drawing the rest from reference TRBV29-1 and TRBJ1-1, the complete variable domain is SAVISQKPSRDICQRGTSLTIQCQVDSQVTMMFWYRQQPGQSLTLIATANQGSEATYESGFVIDKFPISRPNLTFSTLTVSNMSPEDSSIYLCSVGWTGQNTEAFFGQGTRLTVV.